The 26 T cell receptor beta chains presented below share a single source sample, sequenced in a study of shared clonotypes between healthy human individuals. Repertoires were generated with immunoSEQ multiplex PCR, while TCRdb's copy carries only in-frame clones and drops some. The data hold roughly 1,100,000 clones, with around 76% observed a single time. Sequencing input: memory CD4+ T cells sorted from blood. Subset here: CD45RA-negative fraction. The origin of the receptors is a man younger than 30 in good health.

The rearrangement joins TRBV7-9 to TRBJ2-2, with 8 bases that match TRBD2. J was trimmed by 6 bases and V by 4 bases; bases with no gene match: 1. The germline gives CDR1 SEHNR, CDR2 FQNEAQ (reference sequence). The CDR3 length is 13 residues. The CDR3 DNA sequence: TGTGCCAGCAGCTCGGGACTAGCCGGGGAGCTGTTTTTT. It encodes CASSSGLAGELFF.

This chain connects TRBV19 to TRBJ2-5, with TRBD1 identical over 10 bases. The CDR3 covers 13 residues. Germline lookup yields CDR1 LNHDA and CDR2 SQIVND (reference sequence). With V trimmed by 7 bases and J by 4 bases, 3 bases remained unmatched. CDR3 loop: CASKDRGVETQYF. DNA of the CDR3: TGTGCCAGTAAGGACAGGGGGGTAGAGACCCAGTACTTC.

This clone was seen once. V is TRBV28 and J is TRBJ2-1, with a weak D call TRBD2 (6 bases). Germline V gene lookup returns CDR1 MDHEN and CDR2 SYDVKM. The CDR3 has 15 amino acids. V was cut by 5 bases and J by 6 bases, with 17 bases left in between. CDR3 bases: TGTGCCAGCAGTCAACACCCGGGACTTATCAATGAGCAGTTCTTC. Encoded protein: CASSQHPGLINEQFF.

The J gene is TRBJ1-2, the V gene TRBV29-1; TRBD1 matches 7 bases. The CDR3 is made up of 13 amino acids. With V trimmed by 8 bases and J by 2 bases, 8 bases remained unmatched. CDR1 is SQVTM and CDR2 is ANQGSEA in the germline V gene. Written as DNA, the CDR3 is TGCAGCCTGGGAGGGACAGAAAACTATGGCTACACCTTC. Its translation is CSLGGTENYGYTF.

This chain links TRBV4-1 with TRBJ1-4; 7 bases fit TRBD1. This CDR3 is 14 amino acids long. Germline V CDR1 and CDR2: MGHRA, YSYEKL. The V gene end was trimmed by 4 bases and the J gene end by 5 bases; junction bases not matched to a gene: 4. For the CDR3, the DNA is TGCGCCAGCAGCCTACAGGGGACGAATGAAAAACTGTTTTTT. Translated, it gives CASSLQGTNEKLFF.

The genes are TRBV7-2 and TRBJ2-1; TRBD2 aligns across 8 bases. This CDR3 is built from 16 residues. V dropped 5 bases and J dropped 2; count of bases not matched to a gene: 8. Germline V gene data show CDR1 as SGHTA and CDR2 as FQGNSA. CDR3 amino acids: CASSTWTSPAYNEQFF. The CDR3 DNA reads TGTGCCAGCAGCACCTGGACTAGCCCCGCCTACAATGAGCAGTTCTTC.

This clone was counted a few times. The chain has TRBV10-1 and TRBJ2-1; 7 nucleotides align to TRBD1. With 3 bases clipped from V and 6 bases from J, the junction kept 11 bases outside the gene matches. Germline values: CDR1 WNHNN, CDR2 SYGVQD (reference sequence). The CDR3 spans 16 residues. The CDR3 DNA is TGCGCCAGCAGTGACTCGACAGGGCTCCCGGTCAATGAGCAGTTCTTC. This sequence encodes CASSDSTGLPVNEQFF.

For this clone: The sample contains more than one DNA sequence encoding this CDR3. The V gene is TRBV7-2, the J gene TRBJ2-1; no clear D gene. The V end was cut by 4 bases, the J end by 2 bases, with 9 bases between. Germline V CDR1 and CDR2: SGHTA, FQGNSA. CDR3 length: 14 residues. CDR3 amino acids: CASSSELTYNEQFF. CDR3 nucleotide sequence: TGTGCCAGCAGCTCTGAGTTAACCTACAATGAGCAGTTCTTC.

In regard to this clone: The sample contains more than one DNA sequence encoding this CDR3. This rearrangement joins TRBV5-1 to TRBJ2-3; a weak D match, TRBD2 (5 bases). This CDR3 contains 14 residues. Germline-derived CDR1 and CDR2 are SGHRS and YFSETQ. Trimming stripped 3 bases from V and 2 bases from J, with 10 bases between. The CDR3 reads CASSWSDYTDTQYF. The CDR3 region has the DNA TGCGCCAGCAGCTGGAGCGACTACACAGATACGCAGTATTTT.

The rearrangement joins TRBV18 to TRBJ2-7, with unresolved D. V was cut by 0 bases and J by 4 bases, with 10 bases left in between. The CDR3 spans 14 residues. Germline values: CDR1 KGHSH, CDR2 LQKENI. Here the CDR3 DNA reads TGTGCCAGCTCACCACCGGCTAGAGAATACGAGCAGTACTTC. Residues: CASSPPAREYEQYF.

The chain is built from TRBV6-1 and TRBJ2-7; no clear D gene. With 3 bases removed from V and 1 base from J, the gap between germline ends came to 10 bases. The CDR3 is made up of 14 amino acids. CDR1 and CDR2 (germline): MNHNS, SASEGT. As DNA, the CDR3 is TGTGCCAGCAGTGATACTGGGCAGTCCTACGAGCAGTACTTC. This encodes CASSDTGQSYEQYF.

The chain couples TRBV27 to TRBJ2-1, with 7 bases lining up with TRBD2. V lost 3 bases and J lost 5; bases outside the gene matches: 7. Germline assignment: CDR1 MNHEY and CDR2 SMNVEV (reference sequence). This CDR3 has 15 residues. CDR3 DNA: TGTGCCAGCAGTTTCGTGGGAGGGAACCACAATGAGCAGTTCTTC. It codes for CASSFVGGNHNEQFF.

The chain uses TRBV6-1 and TRBJ1-4; TRBD1 agrees at 7 bases. In germline, CDR1 is MNHNS, CDR2 SASEGT. V was pared by 8 bases and J by 5 bases, with 8 bases of the junction left unmatched. The CDR3 covers 14 residues. CDR3 loop: CASRWDRVNEKLFF. The CDR3 DNA reads TGTGCCAGCCGCTGGGACAGAGTAAATGAAAAACTGTTTTTT.

This clone was detected a few times. V and J are TRBV12-2 and TRBJ2-7. TRBV12-2 is a listed pseudogene. CDR3 length: 15 amino acids. DNA for the CDR3: TGTGCAAGTCGCTTGGGAACGCCGACAACGTGCGAGCAGTACTTC. Translation: CASRLGTPTTCEQYF.

This chain connects TRBV19 to TRBJ1-6; 7 bases are a match to TRBD1. Trimming removed 2 bases from V and 6 bases from J; junction bases left unmatched: 7. The germline gives CDR1 LNHDA, CDR2 SQIVND (reference sequence). CDR3 size: 16 residues. CDR3 sequence: CASSIPTGSGNSPLHF. The CDR3 DNA sequence: TGTGCCAGTAGTATACCGACAGGGTCGGGTAATTCACCCCTCCACTTT.

This clone appeared once. The rearrangement joins TRBV6-1 to TRBJ1-2, with TRBD1 identical over 9 bases. The CDR3 has 16 amino acids. CDR1 and CDR2 (germline): MNHNS, SASEGT. J lost 2 bases, V lost 4 bases, and 8 bases had no gene match. The CDR3 DNA reads as TGTGCCAGCAGTGCCTGGACAGGGGCATTGAACTATGGCTACACCTTC. Translated: CASSAWTGALNYGYTF.

This chain links TRBV25-1 with TRBJ1-5; no definite D call. The CDR3 consists of 14 residues. From germline, CDR1 is MGHDK and CDR2 SYGVNS. The ends were cut back, 1 base at V and 3 bases at J, with 7 bases in the middle. CDR3 sequence (DNA): TGTGCCAGCAGTGAATCTAACTTCAATCAGCCCCAGCATTTT. Protein sequence: CASSESNFNQPQHF. Variable domain in full (rest from reference TRBV25-1 and TRBJ1-5): EADIYQTPRYLVIGTGKKITLECSQTMGHDKMYWYQQDPGMELHLIHYSYGVNSTEKGDLSSESTVSRIRTEHFPLTLESARPSHTSQYLCASSESNFNQPQHFGDGTRLSIL.

CDR3 DNA sequence: TGCAGCGTTGGGACAGGGGGATCGCAAGCTTTCTTT. The encoded protein is CSVGTGGSQAFF. The chain employs TRBV29-1 and TRBJ1-1, with TRBD1 identical over 10 bases. V was clipped by 4 bases and J by 9 bases; unmatched bases: 5. Germline loops: CDR1 SQVTM, CDR2 ANQGSEA. CDR3 length: 12 residues.

This clone appeared a single time. This chain joins TRBV5-1 and TRBJ2-7, with 9 bases matching TRBD1. The germline V gene has CDR1 SGHRS and CDR2 YFSETQ. With V trimmed by 4 bases and J by 3 bases, 5 bases remained unmatched. The CDR3 sequence is 14 residues long. CDR3 in amino acids: CASSGTTGGYEQYF. The CDR3 coding sequence is TGCGCCAGCAGCGGAACGACAGGGGGCTACGAGCAGTACTTC. Looking up the rest from reference TRBV5-1 and TRBJ2-7 gives the full variable domain: KAGVTQTPRYLIKTRGQQVTLSCSPISGHRSVSWYQQTPGQGLQFLFEYFSETQRNKGNFPGRFSGRQFSNSRSEMNVSTLELGDSALYLCASSGTTGGYEQYFGPGTRLTVT.

This chain uses TRBV5-1 with TRBJ2-4; D gene uncertain. Per the germline V gene, CDR1 is SGHRS and CDR2 is YFSETQ. With 5 bases removed from V and 1 base from J, the gap between germline ends came to 16 bases. There are 16 residues in the CDR3. The CDR3 DNA reads as TGCGCCAGCAGTCTTCTGGGCATTTCGGCCAAAAACATTCAGTACTTC. This gives the protein CASSLLGISAKNIQYF.

The J gene is TRBJ1-2, the V gene TRBV13; D is uncertain. CDR1 is PRHDT and CDR2 is FYEKMQ in the germline V gene (reference sequence). This CDR3 contains 14 residues. The V gene lost 5 bases and the J gene lost 8 bases, with 18 bases spanning the gap. The CDR3 DNA reads TGTGCCAGCAGCATTCGGACCTACGATGGGGGCTACACCTTC. Protein: CASSIRTYDGGYTF.

The chain links TRBV5-1 to TRBJ2-5, with 13 bases aligning to TRBD2. The CDR3 sequence is 17 residues long. With 4 bases clipped from V and 2 bases from J, the junction kept 8 bases outside the gene matches. Germline V gene lookup returns CDR1 SGHRS and CDR2 YFSETQ. This CDR3 reads CASSQTSGGPLQETQYF. The CDR3 region has the DNA TGCGCCAGCAGCCAGACTAGCGGGGGGCCGTTACAAGAGACCCAGTACTTC. Supplemented by reference TRBV5-1 and TRBJ2-5, the full variable domain reads KAGVTQTPRYLIKTRGQQVTLSCSPISGHRSVSWYQQTPGQGLQFLFEYFSETQRNKGNFPGRFSGRQFSNSRSEMNVSTLELGDSALYLCASSQTSGGPLQETQYFGPGTRLLVL.

This CDR3 is CASSDAGTRANYGYTF. The CDR3 DNA reads TGTGCCAGCAGTGACGCAGGGACCCGAGCTAACTATGGCTACACCTTC. The rearrangement joins TRBV6-1 to TRBJ1-2; perhaps TRBD1 as D (5 bases). Germline CDR1 and CDR2: MNHNS and SASEGT. The CDR3 sequence is 16 residues long. V lost 3 bases and J 0 bases, leaving 14 bases between the germline ends.

This clone was counted a few times. This rearrangement joins TRBV7-2 to TRBJ2-7, with TRBD2 matching over 7 bases. V dropped 0 bases and J dropped 1; count of bases not matched to a gene: 6. The CDR3 has 16 amino acids. CDR1 is SGHTA, CDR2 FQGNSA, per germline. CDR3 nucleotides: TGTGCCAGCAGCTTAGCGGGCGGGAGAGGGTCCTACGAGCAGTACTTC. Translating gives CASSLAGGRGSYEQYF.

V and J are TRBV6-6 and TRBJ2-3; no firm D call. With 5 bases removed from V and 2 bases from J, the gap between germline ends came to 14 bases. Germline CDR1 is MNHNY and CDR2 is SVGAGI (reference sequence). The CDR3 spans 15 residues. CDR3 loop: CASSPVSKYTDTQYF. CDR3 in DNA: TGTGCCAGCAGTCCCGTTTCAAAATACACAGATACGCAGTATTTT.

The V gene is TRBV28, the J gene TRBJ2-4; 8 positions match TRBD1. Per the germline V gene, CDR1 is MDHEN and CDR2 is SYDVKM. The CDR3 spans 15 residues. The V and J ends lost 1 base and 4 bases, in that order; junction bases with no gene match: 3. CDR3 residues: CASSLSGQGKNIQYF. In DNA form, the CDR3 reads TGTGCCAGCAGTTTATCCGGACAGGGAAAAAACATTCAGTACTTC.